The table lists the clone carrying this TCR beta chain with a few counts. The sample comes from a study of OX40 agonist ivuxolimab in advanced cancers. The overall study: Dosing consisted of intravenous ivuxolimab at 0.01 to 10 mg/kg every 2 weeks. Earlier treatment with anti-PD-1, anti-PD-L1 or anti-CTLA-4 was permitted, and under 50% had received some.

Exclusion of a patient followed from autoimmune disease history or systemic immunosuppression. Clones were read by immunoSEQ multiplex PCR, and TCRdb kept only the in-frame ones, dropping some. The sample records tens of thousands of clones, approximately 84% being singletons. The receptor's source is an adult with an advanced solid tumor such as melanoma, head and neck, liver or kidney cancer. The starting material was CD4+ or CD8+ T cells sorted from blood, obtained in a trial of the OX40 agonist ivuxolimab.

CDR3 region: CASSSYSNQPQHF. Written as DNA, the CDR3 is TGTGCCAGCAGTTCCTATAGCAATCAGCCCCAGCATTTT. This sequence joins TRBV28 and TRBJ1-5, with D unresolved. Trimming took off 4 bases at V and 0 bases at J, with 4 bases between the two ends. From germline, CDR1 is MDHEN and CDR2 SYDVKM. The CDR3 extends over 13 amino acids.